This T cell receptor (beta chain) is from a study of brain T cells in children with intractable seizures listed by TCRdb under 2021. Background for the entire study: As a first screen for immune gene transcripts, resected brain tissue from roughly 57 pediatric epilepsy surgery cases was run on a NanoString immunology panel. Among the roughly twelve selected surgery cases, eight also had pre-surgery blood sequenced, leaving four with brain tissue only. What the research found in general, with its limitations: Because pre- and post-surgery blood were sequenced to different depths, clones absent from the pre-surgery sample may reflect undersampling. The patients' HCMV serostatus was not known, and viral specificity was inferred solely from CDR3 sequence similarity.

The immunoSEQ assay was used to generate TCR beta chain sequences from genomic DNA. The published analysis was carried out like this. CDR3 sequences that did not begin with the conserved framework cysteine at position 104 were removed by hand. To get clonality, the normalized Shannon's Diversity Index was subtracted from one, giving values from 0 (maximal diversity) to 1 (oligoclonal). Differences in the frequency of the same CDR3 between samples, such as brain versus blood, were assessed with chi-squared comparison-of-proportions tests. Public clonotypes were identified by searching immuneACCESS, and similarity to known antiviral clonotypes was assessed with the VDJdb browser. The immuneACCESS repertoire file appears here via TCRdb, limited to in-frame rearrangements. These files lack a portion of the clones; in checked studies, under half of the deficit traces to unresolved V genes, and the cause of the others is not known. V and J calls and clone size follow that table, whereas D and trimming were derived from the DNA. This sample comprises 340,000 or so clones, about 93% of them detected only once. 5.7% of the sample rests with the top ten.

This clone was detected only once. The specificity of this receptor is unknown. Base qualities are not recorded, but no much larger clone differs from it by a single base. V loses 4 bases of germline sequence and J loses 4 bases, and the interval between the two ends is 16 bases. CDR1 and CDR2 were assigned from the germline V gene (reference sequence) as GTSNPN and SVGIG. Taken from cysteine to phenylalanine, the CDR3 has 14 residues. The DNA shown is the 42-base CDR3, in frame from base 1. The time point label on this specimen signifies: blood from clinic visit 5 months post-surgery; TSC patient then seizure free. Surgery cases with the highest brain T cell transcript signatures were selected for TCR beta chain sequencing of brain tissue and, where available, blood. Prior to surgery, the patients had been treated with at least one anti-epileptic drug. TCR-sequenced patients were children with drug-resistant epilepsy due to tuberous sclerosis complex, focal cortical dysplasia, Rasmussen encephalitis or hemimegalencephaly. Bulk genomic DNA was isolated from unsorted brain tissue and whole blood using the Monarch genomic DNA purification kit.

The chain uses TRBV30 and TRBJ1-2, with no D gene named confidently. The sequencing here drew on peripheral blood, taken less than 6 months after surgery. The clonotype originates from a boy under two years old with tuberous sclerosis and intractable seizures. At the DNA level, the sequence is TGTGCCTGGACCCAAATACGGCGGCCCTATGGCTACACCTTC. Its coded protein is CAWTQIRRPYGYTF. Reference TRBV30 and TRBJ1-2 genes cover what lies past the CDR3, so the full variable domain is SQTIHQWPATLVQPVGSPLSLECTVEGTSNPNLYWYRQAAGRGLQLLFYSVGIGQISSEVPQNLSASRPQDRQFILSSKKLLLSDSGFYLCAWTQIRRPYGYTFGSGTRLTVV.